The rows below give T cell receptor beta chains drawn from one sample of a study of radiation and T cells in renal cell carcinoma. TCRdb's table, derived via immunoSEQ multiplex PCR, lists solely in-frame clones and lacks some. Of around 8,600 clones in the sample, 65% were seen once. The input for sequencing was tumor tissue, taken from a patient whose treatment was nephrectomy without radiotherapy. The receptors here all came from a woman in her 70s with renal cell carcinoma. CDR3s include the opening cysteine and the closing phenylalanine or tryptophan. The order of the fields is clone size, J gene, D gene, V gene, CDR3 DNA, CDR3 protein. A D gene is named only where the DNA matches it firmly. Size tells how often a clone was seen (once, few, many) or the class of an expanded clone, and some rows leave it out.

>NA|TRBJ1-1|NA|TRBV19
TGTGCCAGTAGTATCGGCCCTAACAACCTTGAAGCTTTCTTT
CASSIGPNNLEAFF
>NA|TRBJ2-1|NA|TRBV19
TGTGCCAGTTTAGCGCCCAATATCAATGAGCAGTTCTTC
CASLAPNINEQFF
>NA|TRBJ1-5|NA|TRBV4-3
TGCGCCAGCAGCCAAGATGGGGGCAATCAGCCCCAGCATTTT
CASSQDGGNQPQHF
>NA|TRBJ2-7|TRBD1|TRBV5-1
TGCGCCAGCAGCCAAGCCGGACAGGGGTACGAGCAGTACTTC
CASSQAGQGYEQYF
>few|TRBJ1-4|NA|TRBV27
TGTGCCAGCAGCGTCCGGGCTCTAGGGGAAAAACTGTTTTTT
CASSVRALGEKLFF
>NA|TRBJ2-1|NA|TRBV29-1
TGCAGCGTTGAAGTAGGGATGGCCTACAATGAGCAGTTCTTC
CSVEVGMAYNEQFF
>NA|TRBJ1-4|NA|TRBV25-1
TGTGCCAGCAGTGAGGGGCCCGTCATGAATGAAAAACTGTTTTTT
CASSEGPVMNEKLFF
>NA|TRBJ2-3|NA|TRBV2
TGTGCCAGCCGAAGACAGTCAGATACGCAGTATTTT
CASRRQSDTQYF
>few|TRBJ1-3|TRBD1|TRBV29-1
TGCAGCGTTGAAAGTCAGGGGGTAGGAAACACCATATATTTT
CSVESQGVGNTIYF
>NA|TRBJ2-3|TRBD1|TRBV11-2
TGTGCCAGCAGCTCCCGGACAGGGGGCCAAGATACGCAGTATTTT
CASSSRTGGQDTQYF
>NA|TRBJ2-4|NA|TRBV18
TGTGCCAGCTCACCAGACAAAAACATTCAGTACTTC
CASSPDKNIQYF
>NA|TRBJ2-3|TRBD2|TRBV7-9
TGTGCCAGCAGCTCGACTTTAGCGGGTCGACCCTCTACCACAGATACGCAGTATTTT
CASSSTLAGRPSTTDTQYF
>NA|TRBJ2-2|TRBD2|TRBV7-8
TGTGCCAGCAGCTTCGGACTAGCGGGGGTAACCGGGGAGCTGTTTTTT
CASSFGLAGVTGELFF
>few|TRBJ1-4|NA|TRBV25-1
TGTGCCAGCAGTGACGAGGGAGGAGGGGAAAAACTGTTTTTT
CASSDEGGGEKLFF
>few|TRBJ1-2|NA|TRBV2
TGTGCCAGCACTCCAAACTATGGCTACACCTTC
CASTPNYGYTF
>NA|TRBJ2-7|NA|TRBV5-4
TGTGCCAGCAGCTTAGCGCGGGCGGGGTCCTACGAGCAGTACTTC
CASSLARAGSYEQYF
>NA|TRBJ2-4|NA|TRBV6-1
TGTGCCAGCACTGACAGTTTCTCTAGCCAAAACATTCAGTACTTC
CASTDSFSSQNIQYF
>NA|TRBJ2-7|TRBD1|TRBV6-1
TGTGCCAGCACCAGGGACAGTATGGGCGAGCAGTACTTC
CASTRDSMGEQYF
>few|TRBJ1-2|NA|TRBV18
TGTGCCAGCTCACCATCCAGTGGGAGTTATGGCTACACCTTC
CASSPSSGSYGYTF
>few|TRBJ1-2|NA|TRBV5-4
TGTGCCAGCAGCTTCGGGAACGACCCTCTCTATGGCTACACCTTC
CASSFGNDPLYGYTF
>NA|TRBJ1-2|NA|TRBV19
TGTGCCGTCAGGAACAGGACCGCTAACTATGGCTACACCTTC
CAVRNRTANYGYTF
>NA|TRBJ1-2|TRBD1|TRBV7-2
TGTGCCAGCAGCCCTTCACAGGGGGCTAATGGCTACACCTTC
CASSPSQGANGYTF
>NA|TRBJ1-1|NA|TRBV13
TGTGCCAGCAGCTATAAGGGGCGACCGGGGAACACTGAAGCTTTCTTT
CASSYKGRPGNTEAFF
>NA|TRBJ1-1|NA|TRBV4-2
TGTGCCAGCAGCCAAAAGGGCACCAGTATGAACACTGAAGCTTTCTTT
CASSQKGTSMNTEAFF
>NA|TRBJ2-2|NA|TRBV27
TGTGCCAGCAGTTTCTGGTACACCGGGGAGCTGTTTTTT
CASSFWYTGELFF
>NA|TRBJ2-7|NA|TRBV6-6
TGTGCCAGCAGTTCCTCTCTAGGAGCCTACGAGCAGTACTTC
CASSSSLGAYEQYF
>NA|TRBJ1-3|TRBD1|TRBV5-5
TGTGCCAGCAGTTCAGGACAGGGACTTTCTGGAAACACCATATATTTT
CASSSGQGLSGNTIYF
>NA|TRBJ1-3|NA|TRBV11-2
TGTGCCAGCAGCTTAGAGGTGATAGGCGGAAACACCATATATTTT
CASSLEVIGGNTIYF
>NA|TRBJ1-1|NA|TRBV27
TGTGCCAGCAGTTTGGTCCAGCCCACAGGGTTCCGGAACACTGAAGCTTTCTTT
CASSLVQPTGFRNTEAFF
>NA|TRBJ2-7|NA|TRBV7-9
TGTGCCAGCAGCTTAAGCTGGGAGCAGTACTTC
CASSLSWEQYF
>NA|TRBJ1-2|TRBD1|TRBV7-8
TGTGCCAGCAGCCGTGAGCCCGGGACAGACTATGGCTACACCTTC
CASSREPGTDYGYTF
>NA|TRBJ2-3|NA|TRBV27
TGTGCCAGCAGTTCCCGGTGGGGCACAGATACGCAGTATTTT
CASSSRWGTDTQYF
>NA|TRBJ1-5|NA|TRBV30
TGTGCCTGGAGTGTAAGGTCGGGGGATCAGCCCCAGCATTTT
CAWSVRSGDQPQHF
>NA|TRBJ2-6|TRBD1|TRBV4-2
TGTGCCAGCAGCCTCACAAGAGACAGGGTGTCTGGGGCCAACGTCCTGACTTTC
CASSLTRDRVSGANVLTF
>once|TRBJ1-2|TRBD1|TRBV7-9
TGTGCCAGCATCGAGGATCAGGGGGCGTATGGCTACACCTTC
CASIEDQGAYGYTF
>NA|TRBJ2-1|NA|TRBV7-9
TGTGCCAGCAGCTTAGAAGAATGGGGACAGCAGTTCTTC
CASSLEEWGQQFF
>NA|TRBJ1-2|NA|TRBV19
TGTGCCAGTAGTTCTTGGCCCAACAGGGCGGATGGCTACACCTTC
CASSSWPNRADGYTF
>NA|TRBJ2-7|NA|TRBV18
TGTGCCAGCTCACCTGACACTGAAGGTGAGCAGTACTTC
CASSPDTEGEQYF
>few|TRBJ1-6|NA|TRBV27
TGTGCCAGCAGTTTATCGAACACTAATTCACCCCTCCACTTT
CASSLSNTNSPLHF